Given below is one T cell receptor (beta chain) in context. The target antigen is unknown. The data were obtained in a study of cytomegalovirus exposure and HLA in healthy donors. Primers included in the PCR were 60 Vbeta and 13 Jbeta primers. Libraries were prepared by immunoSEQ multiplex PCR; TCRdb keeps only in-frame clonotypes and omits some of them. Of about 190,000 clones in the sample, about 87% were seen once. Study-level findings and limits: The later analysis indicated that the majority of CMV-associated TCR beta chains appeared HLA-restricted. Listed as cytomegalovirus-associated were over 150 TCR beta chains. The authors reported that TCR beta sequences could predict HLA-A and HLA-B alleles. These predictions were accurate for most subjects in the first cohort.

CDR1 is MDHEN and CDR2 is SYDVKM in the germline V gene. Deletions cut 5 bases from V and 0 bases from J, with 12 bases between. CDR3 size: 15 residues. V and J are TRBV28 and TRBJ2-3; a weak D match, TRBD2 (6 bases). The sequenced sample consisted of PBMCs. This receptor was identified in a man between 25 and 39 years old in good health and CMV-seronegative. CDR3 bases: TGTGCCAGCAGTCTGGGGACTGCTAGCACAGATACGCAGTATTTT. It codes for CASSLGTASTDTQYF.